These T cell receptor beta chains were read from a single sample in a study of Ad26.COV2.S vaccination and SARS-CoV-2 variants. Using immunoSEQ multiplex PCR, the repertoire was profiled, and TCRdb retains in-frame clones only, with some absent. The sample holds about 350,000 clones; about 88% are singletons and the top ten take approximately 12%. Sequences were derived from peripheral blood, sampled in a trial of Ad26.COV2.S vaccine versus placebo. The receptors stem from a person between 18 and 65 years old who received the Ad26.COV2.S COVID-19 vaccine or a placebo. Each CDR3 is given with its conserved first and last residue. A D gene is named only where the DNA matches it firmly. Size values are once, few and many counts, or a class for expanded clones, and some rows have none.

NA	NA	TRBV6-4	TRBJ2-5	TGTGCCAGTCACAGTGGGGAGACCCAGTACTTC	CASHSGETQYF
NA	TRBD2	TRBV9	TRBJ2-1	TGTGCCAGCAGCGGGCGGACTAGCGGGAGGGCCTGGAATGAGCAGTTCTTC	CASSGRTSGRAWNEQFF
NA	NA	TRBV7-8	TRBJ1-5	TGTGCCAGCAGCTTGGACCATCAGCCCCAGCATTTT	CASSLDHQPQHF
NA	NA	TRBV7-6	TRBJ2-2	TGTGCCAGCAGCTCCACCGGTTCGCCCGGGGAGCTGTTTTTT	CASSSTGSPGELFF
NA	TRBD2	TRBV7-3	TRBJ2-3	TGTGCCAGCAGCTTAGGAGCGGGGCCGGGGACAGATACGCAGTATTTT	CASSLGAGPGTDTQYF
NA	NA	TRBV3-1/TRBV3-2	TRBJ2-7	TGTGCCAGCAGCCAAGATGGACAATCGAGCGAGCAGTACTTC	CASSQDGQSSEQYF
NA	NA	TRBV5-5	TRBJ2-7	TGTGCCAGCAGCCCGGGCGCTCCTCGAGGAGAGCAGTACTTC	CASSPGAPRGEQYF
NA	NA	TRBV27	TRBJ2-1	TGTGCCAGCAGTCCCATAGCGCCCACAGCCTACAATGAGCAGTTCTTC	CASSPIAPTAYNEQFF
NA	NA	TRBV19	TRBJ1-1	TGTGCCAGTAAATCTGATCCGAACACTGAAGCTTTCTTT	CASKSDPNTEAFF
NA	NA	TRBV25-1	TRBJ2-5	TGTGCCAGCAGTGAAGGGGAGACCCAGTACTTC	CASSEGETQYF
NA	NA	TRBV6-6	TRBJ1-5	TGTGCCAGCAGTCCTAGACCTGGAACACGGAAGTATAGCAATCAGCCCCAGCATTTT	CASSPRPGTRKYSNQPQHF
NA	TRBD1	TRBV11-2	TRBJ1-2	TGTGCCAGCAGCTCGGGACAGACCTATGGCTACACCTTC	CASSSGQTYGYTF
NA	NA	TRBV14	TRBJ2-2	TGTGCCAGCAGCCAAGGACAGAGATTTACCGGGGAGCTGTTTTTT	CASSQGQRFTGELFF
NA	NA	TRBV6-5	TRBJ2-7	TGTGCCATCCCGGGGGCAGGGAGGCCTAGCGAGCAGTACTTC	CAIPGAGRPSEQYF
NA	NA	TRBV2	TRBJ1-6	TGTGCCAGCAGTGATGAGGGTAACTCACCCCTCCACTTT	CASSDEGNSPLHF
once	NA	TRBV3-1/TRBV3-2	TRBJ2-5	TGTGCCAGCAGCCAAGGGGTGCAGGACCAATCGATGGAGACCCAGTACTTC	CASSQGVQDQSMETQYF
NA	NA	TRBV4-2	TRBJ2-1	TGTGCCAGCAGCCAGGCAGAAAGGGTTACCTCCTACAATGAGCAGTTCTTC	CASSQAERVTSYNEQFF
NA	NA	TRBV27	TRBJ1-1	TGTGCCAGCAGTTTATACCCAGGACTGAACACTGAAGCTTTCTTT	CASSLYPGLNTEAFF
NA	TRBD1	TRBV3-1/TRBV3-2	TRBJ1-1	TGTGCCAGCAGCATACAGGGGGCACTGAACACTGAAGCTTTCTTT	CASSIQGALNTEAFF
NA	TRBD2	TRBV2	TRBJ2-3	TGTGCCAGCAGACAACTAGCGGGGCTTAATACGCAGTATTTT	CASRQLAGLNTQYF
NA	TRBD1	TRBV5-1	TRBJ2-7	TGCGCCAGCAGCTTGGAATCAGGGGGCATTTACGAGCAGTACTTC	CASSLESGGIYEQYF
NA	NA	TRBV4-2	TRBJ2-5	TGTGCCAGCAGCCAAGACCCCGCGACAGGTACCACCCAAGAGACCCAGTACTTC	CASSQDPATGTTQETQYF
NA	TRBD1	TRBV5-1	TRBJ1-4	TGCGCCAGCAGCGGCGGCTGGACAGGGCAGGGGGAAAAACTGTTTTTT	CASSGGWTGQGEKLFF
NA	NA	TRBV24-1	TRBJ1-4	TGTGCCACCAGTGCGGGAGCCATTTCAACTAATGAAAAACTGTTTTTT	CATSAGAISTNEKLFF
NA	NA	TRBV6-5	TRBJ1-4	TGTGCCAGCAGCGTGCATGCAACTAATGAAAAACTGTTTTTT	CASSVHATNEKLFF
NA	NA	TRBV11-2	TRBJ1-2	TGTGCCAGCAGCCCTACACAGGGTAACTATGGCTACACCTTC	CASSPTQGNYGYTF
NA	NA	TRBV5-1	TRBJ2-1	TGCGCCAGCAGCTTGGGACAGGGAGGGAGGTGGAATGAGCAGTTCTTC	CASSLGQGGRWNEQFF
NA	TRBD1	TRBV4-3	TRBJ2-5	TGCGCCAGCAGCCAATTTTATCCCCCCCGTCGGGACAGGCAGTACTTC	CASSQFYPPRRDRQYF
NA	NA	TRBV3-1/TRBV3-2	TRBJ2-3	TGTGCCAGCAGCCAATCTCAGGGAGGTTACACAGATACGCAGTATTTT	CASSQSQGGYTDTQYF
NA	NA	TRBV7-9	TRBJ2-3	TGTGCCAGCAGCTTAATGGGCGATACGCAGTATTTT	CASSLMGDTQYF
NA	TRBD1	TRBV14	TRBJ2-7	TGTGCCAGCAGCCCCGGGACAGGGAGAGGAGCATCCTACGAGCAGTACTTC	CASSPGTGRGASYEQYF
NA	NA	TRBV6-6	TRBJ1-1	TGTGCCAGCAGCCCGACCGGGAACACTGAAGCTTTCTTT	CASSPTGNTEAFF
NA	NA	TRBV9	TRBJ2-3	TGTGCCAGCAGCGATGACAGTTCTAGCACAGATACGCAGTATTTT	CASSDDSSSTDTQYF
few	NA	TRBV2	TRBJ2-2	TGTGCCGGCCTAGACACAAACACCGGGGAGCTGTTTTTT	CAGLDTNTGELFF
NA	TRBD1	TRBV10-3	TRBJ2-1	TGTGCCATCAGTGACCCTACCGGGACAGGGGAACGCGATGAGCAGTTCTTC	CAISDPTGTGERDEQFF
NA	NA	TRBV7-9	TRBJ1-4	TGTGCCAGCAGCTCGGCGACAACTAATGAAAAACTGTTTTTT	CASSSATTNEKLFF
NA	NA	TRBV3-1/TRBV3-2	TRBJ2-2	TGTGCCAGCAGCGGTCGGGTCGGTACGAACACCGGGGAGCTGTTTTTT	CASSGRVGTNTGELFF
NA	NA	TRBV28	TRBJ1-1	TGTGCCAGCAGTCTAGGGGCTGAAGCTTTCTTT	CASSLGAEAFF
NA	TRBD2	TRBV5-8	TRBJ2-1	TGTGCCAGCAGCTTGGCAGGGACTAGGGACGGGGATGAGCAGTTCTTC	CASSLAGTRDGDEQFF
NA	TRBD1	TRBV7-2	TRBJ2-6	TGTGCCAGCAGCTTAGCGACAGGGTTAGCTTCGGGGGCCAACGTCCTGACTTTC	CASSLATGLASGANVLTF
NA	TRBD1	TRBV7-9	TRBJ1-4	TGTGCCAGCAGCTTGGACAGGGGAAATGAAAAACTGTTTTTT	CASSLDRGNEKLFF
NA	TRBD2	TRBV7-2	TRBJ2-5	TGTGCCAGCAGCTCCCCAGCGGGAGTAGGAGAGACCCAGTACTTC	CASSSPAGVGETQYF
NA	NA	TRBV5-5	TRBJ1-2	TGTGCCAGCAGCAACTACCGACAGGCTAACTATGGCTACACCTTC	CASSNYRQANYGYTF
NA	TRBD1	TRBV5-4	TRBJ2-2	TGTGCCAGCAGCTTGGGCCCGACGACAGGGGAGACCGGGGAGCTGTTTTTT	CASSLGPTTGETGELFF
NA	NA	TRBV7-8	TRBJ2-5	TGTGCCAGCAGGGAGTTTACGGGAGAGGGAGAGACCCAGTACTTC	CASREFTGEGETQYF
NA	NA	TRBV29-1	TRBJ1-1	TGCAGCGTTGATCGGGGCGTGAACACTGAAGCTTTCTTT	CSVDRGVNTEAFF
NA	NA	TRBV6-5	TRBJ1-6	TGTGCCAGCAGCACCGGGACGGACATTCAACCCCTCCACTTT	CASSTGTDIQPLHF
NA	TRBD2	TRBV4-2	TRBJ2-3	TGTGCCAGCAGCCAAGTGGACCATAGCGGGGGAGTACAGTATTTT	CASSQVDHSGGVQYF
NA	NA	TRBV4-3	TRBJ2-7	TGCGCCAGCAGCCAAGATTTGGCAGGGGAAAGCGGCGAGCAGTACTTC	CASSQDLAGESGEQYF
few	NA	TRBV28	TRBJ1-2	TGTGCCAGCAATTCTGTACTTTTGGGCTACACCTTC	CASNSVLLGYTF
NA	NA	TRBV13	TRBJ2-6	TGTGCCAGCAGCTTAGGCTCTGGGGCCAACGTCCTGACTTTC	CASSLGSGANVLTF
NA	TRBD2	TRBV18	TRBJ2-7	TGTGCCAGCTCACCCACTGCGGGGGCCTACGAGCAGTACTTC	CASSPTAGAYEQYF
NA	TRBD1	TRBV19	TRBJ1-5	TGTGCCAGTAGTAAACCCGGGACAGCTGGCAATCAGCCCCAGCATTTT	CASSKPGTAGNQPQHF
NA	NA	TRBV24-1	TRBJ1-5	TGTGCCACCAGTTGGGCAGGGTCGGGTCAGCCCCAGCATTTT	CATSWAGSGQPQHF
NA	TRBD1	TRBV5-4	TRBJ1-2	TGTGCCAGCAGAGAATTCCGGGACAGGGGCCTATCCAACTATGGCTACACCTTC	CASREFRDRGLSNYGYTF